A single sample gave rise to the 27 T cell receptor beta chains below, sequenced in a study of blood T cells in healthy people across ages. A second about 7 to 12 cycle PCR used barcoded and J-beta primers. TCRdb recomputed calls from the 5' RACE reads with MiXCR, one row per CDR3 protein. The data contain about 1,400,000 distinct CDR3 sequences, around 55% of them singletons. Sequences were obtained from blood. All receptors derive from a man between 18 and 35 years old in good health.

The chain couples TRBV10-3 to TRBJ2-7, with D perhaps TRBD1 or TRBD2 (5 bases each). Trimming took off 10 bases at V and 3 bases at J, with 13 bases between the two ends. The CDR3 covers 12 residues. Germline V CDR1 and CDR2: ENHRY, SYGVKD. The DNA for the CDR3 is TGTGCCAGTGCGACAGACTACTACGAGCAGTACTTC. This gives the protein CASATDYYEQYF.

The chain is built from TRBV12-3 or TRBV12-4 and TRBJ1-6; no firm D call. Trimming removed 3 bases from V and 0 bases from J, with 15 bases in between. The CDR3 is made up of 18 amino acids. The CDR3 region is CASSLRALFDSYNSPLHF. The CDR3 nucleotides are TGTGCCAGCAGTTTGCGGGCTCTTTTCGACTCCTATAATTCACCCCTCCACTTT.

The V call is TRBV29-1, the J call TRBJ2-2, with no clear D. Trimming left V 6 bases short and J 4 bases short, with 9 bases between. This CDR3 has 12 amino acids. Germline assignment: CDR1 SQVTM and CDR2 ANQGSEA. The CDR3 loop is CSVPLATGELFF. In nucleotides, the CDR3 is TGCAGCGTCCCATTGGCCACCGGGGAGCTGTTTTTT.

This sequence joins TRBV4-3 and TRBJ2-4; D not resolved. The DNA matches TRBJ2-5 better at its end, which makes the J call doubtful. The V gene's germline CDR1 is LGHNA and CDR2 YSLEER. The CDR3 length is 13 residues. For the CDR3, the DNA is TGCGCCAGCAGCCAAGGAGACTTTGAGACCCAGTACTTC. Translation: CASSQGDFETQYF.

The chain employs TRBV20-1 and TRBJ2-1; TRBD2 aligns across 11 bases. In germline, CDR1 is DFQATT, CDR2 SNEGSKA (reference sequence). The CDR3 totals 15 residues. The J segment lost 7 bases and the V segment lost 3 bases, leaving 8 bases of the junction unmatched. For the CDR3, the DNA is TGCAGTGCTAGCCCACTAGCGGGGGACCAAAATGAGCAGTTCTTC. It codes for CSASPLAGDQNEQFF.

The rearrangement uses TRBV12-3 or TRBV12-4 and TRBJ2-3; 13 positions match TRBD2. The CDR3 totals 18 residues. After removal of 7 bases from V and 2 bases from J, the junction contained 12 bases not matched to a gene. The CDR3 here is CASNPLAGGPSTTDTQYF. The DNA of the CDR3 is TGTGCCAGCAACCCACTAGCGGGAGGGCCCTCAACCACAGATACGCAGTATTTT.

The rearrangement uses TRBV6-6 and TRBJ2-3; 14 bases are shared with TRBD2. The CDR3 has 17 amino acids. Germline loops: CDR1 MNHNY, CDR2 SVGAGI (reference sequence). V trimming: 2 bases; J trimming: 0 bases; junction bases outside the gene matches: 1. The CDR3, as DNA: TGTGCCAGCAGTTACGGGACTAGCGGGGGAAGCACAGATACGCAGTATTTT. Amino acids: CASSYGTSGGSTDTQYF.

The V and J genes are TRBV4-2 and TRBJ2-7; 12 positions agree with TRBD1. In germline, CDR1 is LGHNA, CDR2 YNFKEQ. This CDR3 contains 16 residues. V trimming: 4 bases; J trimming: 4 bases; junction bases outside the gene matches: 8. The CDR3 DNA follows: TGTGCCAGCAGCCCAGAGGTGGGACAGGGGGCGTACGAGCAGTACTTC. Translated, it gives CASSPEVGQGAYEQYF.

This rearrangement joins TRBV15 to TRBJ1-1, with TRBD1 identical over 10 bases. The V and J ends lost 5 bases and 4 bases, in that order; junction bases with no gene match: 4. The V gene's germline CDR1 is LNHNV and CDR2 YYDKDF (reference sequence). This CDR3 spans 14 amino acids. As DNA, the CDR3 is TGTGCCACCAGCCGACAGGGGGCTGGCACTGAAGCTTTCTTT. Translation gives CATSRQGAGTEAFF.

The V call is TRBV5-6, the J call TRBJ2-1; TRBD2 might be the D (7 bases). V lost 5 bases, J lost 3 bases, and 24 bases lay in between. The CDR3 contains 18 residues. Germline loops: CDR1 SGHDT, CDR2 YYEEEE. The DNA of the CDR3 is TGTGCCAGCAGTTCCCTCGAAGGGGGGGTTGAGGGCTACAATGAGCAGTTCTTC. The encoded protein is CASSSLEGGVEGYNEQFF.

This clonotype was seen more than once but under ten times. The V and J genes are TRBV29-1 and TRBJ1-2, with no clear D. V was clipped by 4 bases and J by 7 bases, with 10 bases between them. CDR1 and CDR2 (germline): SQVTM, ANQGSEA. This CDR3 has 11 amino acids. CDR3 sequence: CSVVGGSGYTF. The CDR3, as DNA: TGCAGCGTTGTGGGCGGTTCTGGCTACACCTTC.

This clonotype has only a few counts. This sequence joins TRBV6-2 or TRBV6-3 and TRBJ2-1; D is undetermined. The germline V gene has CDR1 MNHEY and CDR2 SVGEGT. The CDR3 runs to 14 residues. Trimming took 0 bases from V and 2 from J, leaving 5 bases between them. CDR3 in DNA: TGTGCCAGCAGTTACTCCCTGGCCTACAATGAGCAGTTCTTC. It specifies CASSYSLAYNEQFF.

This chain links TRBV12-3 or TRBV12-4 with TRBJ1-2, with D possibly matching TRBD1 (6 bases). The length of the CDR3 is 16 residues. Trimming pared 5 bases from V and 3 bases from J, leaving 19 bases between. The CDR3 here is CASSPPLGGPDYGYTF. The CDR3 DNA reads TGTGCCAGCAGTCCCCCCCTTGGGGGGCCGGACTATGGCTACACCTTC.

This CDR3 reads CSVSPLQGVDTEAFF. DNA of the CDR3: TGCAGTGTCTCTCCTTTACAGGGGGTTGACACTGAAGCTTTCTTT. J is TRBJ1-1 and V is TRBV20-1; 8 bases map to TRBD1. This CDR3 region has 15 residues. Germline CDR1 DFQATT, CDR2 SNEGSKA (reference sequence). Trimming at V came to 7 bases and at J to 3 bases, leaving 13 bases not matched to a gene.

V usage is TRBV20-1 and J usage is TRBJ2-4, with D possibly being TRBD2 (5 bases). The end of the DNA aligns better with TRBJ2-7, so the J call may be wrong. CDR3 length: 13 amino acids. Germline assignment: CDR1 DFQATT and CDR2 SNEGSKA (reference sequence). CDR3 sequence: CSARRAETYEQYF. The DNA for the CDR3 is TGCAGTGCTAGGAGGGCTGAAACCTACGAGCAGTACTTC.

A remark on this clonotype: A read error is possible here, since a much larger clone lies one base away. The chain couples TRBV20-1 to TRBJ2-4, with 9 bases matching TRBD1. Germline V CDR1 and CDR2: DFQATT, SNEGSKA (reference sequence). The CDR3 loop spans 14 amino acids. The V segment lost 4 bases and the J segment 9 bases; nucleotides outside the gene matches: 10. The CDR3 coding sequence is TGCAGTGCTATAACCGGTGGGACAGGGAGCATTCAGTACTTC. It specifies CSAITGGTGSIQYF.

The chain carries TRBV30 and TRBJ1-6, with 9 nucleotides matching TRBD1. The CDR3 runs to 15 residues. Looked up from germline, CDR1 is GTSNPN and CDR2 is SVGIG (reference sequence). The V and J ends lost 3 bases and 15 bases, in that order; junction bases with no gene match: 15. In DNA, the CDR3 is TGTGCCTGGAGCTCATCCGGGACAGGGTTCATATACCTCCACTTT. Translating it yields CAWSSSGTGFIYLHF.

The rearrangement joins TRBV4-3 to TRBJ2-3; D tentatively reads TRBD1 or TRBD2 (5 bases each). V lost 0 bases and J 5 bases, leaving 15 bases between the germline ends. CDR1 and CDR2 from the germline V gene are LGHNA and YSLEER. CDR3 size: 16 residues. Written as DNA, the CDR3 is TGCGCCAGCAGCCAAGATGATCGTGGGGGTGGAGATACGCAGTATTTT. Amino acids: CASSQDDRGGGDTQYF.

Here the CDR3 DNA reads TGTGCCAGCAGCTTAGGGGGACTTATAAAAGAGACCCAGTACTTC. Amino acid sequence: CASSLGGLIKETQYF. The chain has TRBV7-2 and TRBJ2-5; maybe TRBD2 (6 bases). CDR1 is SGHTA and CDR2 is FQGNSA in the germline V gene. V was clipped by 1 base and J by 3 bases, with 12 bases between them. CDR3 length: 15 residues.

This clonotype was seen a few times. The J gene is TRBJ2-3, the V gene TRBV11-2, with 13 bases lining up with TRBD2. Losses at the gene ends were 4 bases for V and 2 bases for J; bases not matched to a gene: 3. CDR3 length: 16 amino acids. Germline assignment: CDR1 SGHAT and CDR2 FQNNGV. CDR3 in amino acids: CASSSGTSGDTDTQYF. The CDR3 nucleotides are TGTGCCAGCAGCTCTGGGACTAGCGGGGACACAGATACGCAGTATTTT.

The V gene is TRBV29-1, the J gene TRBJ2-7; D unclear. The CDR3 runs to 12 residues. Trimming removed 4 bases from V and 2 bases from J, with 9 bases in between. The germline CDR1 and CDR2 sequences are SQVTM and ANQGSEA. CDR3 loop: CSVGGVAYEQYF. The CDR3 region has the DNA TGCAGCGTTGGAGGAGTTGCCTACGAGCAGTACTTC.

This clonotype has a single count. This chain uses TRBV28 with TRBJ1-4; perhaps TRBD1 as D (6 bases). Trimming took 4 bases from V and 11 from J, leaving 14 bases between them. The CDR3 length is 13 residues. CDR1 is MDHEN, CDR2 SYDVKM, per germline. The CDR3 sequence is CASSYASGAKLFF. CDR3 coding DNA: TGTGCCAGCAGTTACGCCTCAGGGGCTAAACTGTTTTTT.

The chain links TRBV6-2 or TRBV6-3 to TRBJ2-2; TRBD1 is a possible D gene (6 bases). V was trimmed by 11 bases and J by 2 bases, leaving 15 bases between them. The CDR3 covers 14 residues. Per germline, CDR1 MNHEY and CDR2 SVGEGT. The CDR3 sequence is CAAFTGTNTGELFF. CDR3 nucleotides: TGTGCCGCCTTCACAGGGACCAACACCGGGGAGCTGTTTTTT.

This chain uses TRBV7-9 with TRBJ2-4, with 8 nucleotides matching TRBD2. The J call may not be correct, given that the DNA end is closer to TRBJ2-7. The germline CDR1 and CDR2 sequences are SEHNR and FQNEAQ (reference sequence). This CDR3 has 16 residues. The CDR3: CASSFYEGASGYEQYF. CDR3 coding DNA: TGTGCCAGCAGCTTTTACGAGGGAGCTAGCGGGTACGAGCAGTACTTC.

This chain connects TRBV29-1 to TRBJ1-2; 9 nucleotides match TRBD1. Losses at the gene ends were 5 bases for V and 3 bases for J; bases not matched to a gene: 7. This CDR3 is built from 14 residues. Germline V gene data show CDR1 as SQVTM and CDR2 as ANQGSEA. CDR3 loop: CSVLPGQGDYGYTF. As DNA, the CDR3 is TGCAGCGTTTTACCGGGACAGGGAGACTATGGCTACACCTTC.

The V and J genes are TRBV20-1 and TRBJ2-7; D remains unclear. Trimming cost V 5 bases and J 7 bases, with 9 bases left between them. Germline CDR1 and CDR2: DFQATT and SNEGSKA (reference sequence). The CDR3 is 10 residues long. The CDR3 spells CSAEKGEQYF. As DNA, the CDR3 is TGCAGTGCTGAGAAGGGTGAGCAGTACTTC.

CDR3 coding DNA: TGTGCCAGCACCTCCCCTTGGACAGACAACAATGAGCAGTTCTTC. Translation gives CASTSPWTDNNEQFF. V is TRBV7-9 and J is TRBJ2-1; possible D gene TRBD1, 6 bases. The germline CDR1 and CDR2 sequences are SEHNR and FQNEAQ (reference sequence). This CDR3 region has 15 residues. V was pared by 7 bases and J by 5 bases, with 18 bases between.